A selection of T cell receptor beta chains follows, all from one sample in a study of CD8+CD57+ T cells in acquired aplastic anemia. TCRdb independently ran MiXCR on the reads; one entry per CDR3 protein. The sample carries 270,000 or so distinct CDR3 sequences, 70% to 85% recorded once. Sequenced: sorted CD4+, CD8+, or CD8+CD57+ T cells (not recorded which) from PBMCs. These receptors all stem from a human donor with aplastic anemia. The CDR3 runs from the conserved cysteine through the conserved F or W. The D gene is left open where the match is weak. Size values are once, few and many counts, or a class for expanded clones, and some rows have none.

TRBV5-1	TRBJ2-1	-	-	TGCGCCAGCAGCTTGTTCGAGGGCTCCTACAATGAGCAGTTCTTC	CASSLFEGSYNEQFF
TRBV9	TRBJ1-2	-	-	TGTGCCAGCAGCGTAGGAGGGACTAGCTCCTACAATGGCTACACCTTC	CASSVGGTSSYNGYTF
TRBV7-2	TRBJ1-6	once	-	TGTGCCAGCAGCTTAGGGGTACAAAATAATTCACCCCTCCACTTT	CASSLGVQNNSPLHF
TRBV11-3	TRBJ2-2	-	-	TGTGCCAGCAGCTACTACATTGCCGGGGAGCTGTTTTTT	CASSYYIAGELFF
TRBV7-9	TRBJ1-5	-	-	TGTGCCAGCAGTGAGTCGTGTAGCAACGATCACCAGGATTTT	CASSESCSNDHQDF
TRBV19	TRBJ2-2	-	-	TGTGCCAGTATATCGGGAGCGTACGGGGAGCTGTTTTTT	CASISGAYGELFF
TRBV24-1	TRBJ2-1	-	TRBD1	TGTGCCAGCAGCCTAGAGCACAGGGGGCGGATCAATGAGCAGTTCTTC	CASSLEHRGRINEQFF
TRBV7-4	TRBJ2-2	once	TRBD2	TGTGCCAGCAGCGGATTAGCGGGTAGTTCCGGGGAGCTGTTTTTT	CASSGLAGSSGELFF
TRBV5-1	TRBJ2-4	-	-	TGCGCCAGCAGCTCCTCGCAGGGGATTGAGTACTTC	CASSSSQGIEYF
TRBV7-9	TRBJ2-3	-	-	TGTGCCAGCAGCTCCGCGACAGGCCCCGATACGAAGTATTTT	CASSSATGPDTKYF
TRBV7-9	TRBJ2-1	many	TRBD2	TGTGCCAGCAGCTTTGAAAGAAGCGGGGGGAGGGATGAGCAGTTCTTC	CASSFERSGGRDEQFF
TRBV7-2	TRBJ1-2	-	-	TGTGCCAGCAGCTTAGAGTCCTTTTATGGCTACACCTTC	CASSLESFYGYTF
TRBV9	TRBJ1-2	-	-	TGTGCCAGCAGCGTAGGGTCAGATTCGCAGTATACTTTC	CASSVGSDSQYTF
TRBV9	TRBJ2-1	-	TRBD2	TGTGCCAGCAGCTTTCCAGGAACCGGGGGGAGCGTCGAGCAGTTCTTC	CASSFPGTGGSVEQFF
TRBV7-9	TRBJ2-3	-	TRBD1	TGTGCCGGCAGCTTATTAGGGACAGGCGGAGATACGCAGTATTTT	CAGSLLGTGGDTQYF
TRBV19	TRBJ2-3	-	-	TGTGCCAGTAGCTTAGCGAGAGGTGCCGATACGCAGCAGTTT	CASSLARGADTQQF
TRBV7-2	TRBJ2-1	once	TRBD2	TGTGCCAGCAGCTTTGAAAGAAGCGGGGCGAGCGATGCGCAGTTCTTC	CASSFERSGASDAQFF
TRBV5-4	TRBJ1-1	-	-	TGTGCCAGCAGCTTTACTCTGACAGGGAACACTGAAGCTTTCTTT	CASSFTLTGNTEAFF
TRBV7-8	TRBJ2-1	-	-	TGTGCCAGCAGCTTAGCGGCAGGACCAGCTACGCAGTATCAGTTCTTC	CASSLAAGPATQYQFF
TRBV19	TRBJ1-5	-	-	TGTGCCTCTACAGGGATGGGCAATCAGCCCCAGCATTTT	CASTGMGNQPQHF
TRBV12-3/TRBV12-4	TRBJ2-7	-	-	TGTGCCAGCAGCACAGGGGGGGAGACCCAGTACTTCTGCTTC	CASSTGGETQYFCF
TRBV28	TRBJ1-6	-	-	TGTGCCAGCAGTTCCCCACATCCCCAGGGATGGCGTAATTCACCCCTCCACTTT	CASSSPHPQGWRNSPLHF
TRBV7-3	TRBJ2-6	-	-	TGCGCCAGCAGCCAAGGCCTTGCAGGTGGCTACACCTTCCTGACTTTC	CASSQGLAGGYTFLTF
TRBV10-3	TRBJ1-1	few	TRBD1	TGTGCCATCAACTCAGGCGGGACAGGGGCCCTTACTGAAGCTTTCTTT	CAINSGGTGALTEAFF
TRBV2	TRBJ2-3	-	-	TGTGCCAGCAGGCACGGCGTTACAGATAGGCAGTATTTT	CASRHGVTDRQYF
TRBV19	TRBJ1-1	-	-	TGTGCCAGTAAAAGTCTGGGAACCACTGAAGCTTTCTTT	CASKSLGTTEAFF
TRBV7-9	TRBJ2-5	-	-	TGTGCCAGACCCCGGGCGAGGGAGACCCAGTACTTC	CARPRARETQYF
TRBV7-6	TRBJ2-3	-	TRBD2	TGTGCCAGCAGCTTAGGCGGGGGATCCTCCTACGAGCAGTTT	CASSLGGGSSYEQF
TRBV5-6	TRBJ2-3	-	-	TGTGCCAGCAGGTTGGGGAGCGCAGATACGCAGTATTTT	CASRLGSADTQYF
TRBV7-2	TRBJ2-3	-	-	TGTGCCAGCAGCTTTGGTAGCGCAATGAGCAGTTCTACGCAGTATTTT	CASSFGSAMSSSTQYF
TRBV11-3	TRBJ2-1	-	-	TGTGCCAGCAGCTTAGATCTGAGAGTAGCTGCCCACAATGAGCAGTTCTTC	CASSLDLRVAAHNEQFF
TRBV20-1	TRBJ1-2	-	-	TGCAGTGTGCCCCTGAAGGGGGCTAACTATGGCTACACCTTC	CSVPLKGANYGYTF
TRBV11-3	TRBJ1-5	-	-	TGTGCCAGCAGCTTAGATCTGACAGGCTCCGTCAATCAGCCCCAGCATTTT	CASSLDLTGSVNQPQHF